This TCR beta chain originates from a study of beta chain features in type 1 diabetes. What was sequenced were expressed TCRB transcripts, since all of the isolated RNA had been reverse transcribed. Clones were read by immunoSEQ multiplex PCR, and TCRdb kept only the in-frame ones, dropping some. The sample shows fewer than 450,000 clones, roughly 14% of them seen only once. Of note for this clone: Its specificity is not known.

The trim removed 5 bases at V and 2 bases at J, leaving 6 bases unmatched. CDR3 size: 15 residues. Germline CDR1 and CDR2: MGHRA and YSYEKL. Naive, central memory, regulatory and stem cell-like memory cells within the CD4+ compartment were sorted using CD45RO/CCR7/CD25/CD127/CD95/CD27. Overall study findings and caveats: Shortening that was moderate but significant affected the TCRB CDR3s of Type 1 diabetes patients in all four CD4+ subsets.

The sequenced sample consisted of naive CD4+ T cells from blood. The origin of this receptor is a woman aged 18-30 years with type 1 diabetes. V usage is TRBV4-1 and J usage is TRBJ2-5; 9 bases align to TRBD2. CDR3 in amino acids: CASSDLLAGQETQYF. The CDR3 region has the DNA TGCGCCAGCAGCGACCTCCTAGCGGGACAAGAGACCCAGTACTTC.